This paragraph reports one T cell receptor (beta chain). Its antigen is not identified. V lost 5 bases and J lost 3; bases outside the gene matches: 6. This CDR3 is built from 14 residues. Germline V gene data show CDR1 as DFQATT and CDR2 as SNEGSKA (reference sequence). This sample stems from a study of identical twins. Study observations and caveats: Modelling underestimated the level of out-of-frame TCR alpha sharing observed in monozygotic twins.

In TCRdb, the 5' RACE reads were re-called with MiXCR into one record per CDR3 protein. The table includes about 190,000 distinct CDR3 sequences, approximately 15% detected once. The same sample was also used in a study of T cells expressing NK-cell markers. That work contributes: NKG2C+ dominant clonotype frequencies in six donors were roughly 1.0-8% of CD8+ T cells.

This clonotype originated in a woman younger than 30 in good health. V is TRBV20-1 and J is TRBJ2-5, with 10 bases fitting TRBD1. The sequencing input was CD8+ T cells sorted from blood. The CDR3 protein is CSALWDRGEETQYF. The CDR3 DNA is TGCAGTGCTCTGTGGGACAGGGGTGAAGAGACCCAGTACTTC.